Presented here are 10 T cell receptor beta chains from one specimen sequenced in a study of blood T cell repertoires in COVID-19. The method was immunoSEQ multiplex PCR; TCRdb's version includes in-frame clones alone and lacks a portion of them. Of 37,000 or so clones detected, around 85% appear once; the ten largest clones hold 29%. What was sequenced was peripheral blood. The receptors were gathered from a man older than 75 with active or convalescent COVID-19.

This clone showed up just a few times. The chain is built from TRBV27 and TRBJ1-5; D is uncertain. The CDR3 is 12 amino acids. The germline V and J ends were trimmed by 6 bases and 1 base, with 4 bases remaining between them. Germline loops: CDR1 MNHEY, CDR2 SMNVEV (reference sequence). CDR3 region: CASRESNQPQHF. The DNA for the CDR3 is TGTGCCAGCAGGGAGAGCAATCAGCCCCAGCATTTT.

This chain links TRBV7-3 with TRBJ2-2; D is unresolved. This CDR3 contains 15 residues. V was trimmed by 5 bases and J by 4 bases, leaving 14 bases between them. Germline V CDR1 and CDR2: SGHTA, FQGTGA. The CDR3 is CASSAARSSTGELFF. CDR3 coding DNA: TGTGCCAGCAGCGCCGCCCGGTCTAGCACCGGGGAGCTGTTTTTT. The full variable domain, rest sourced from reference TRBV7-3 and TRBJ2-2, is GAGVSQTPSNKVTEKGKYVELRCDPISGHTALYWYRQSLGQGPEFLIYFQGTGAADDSGLPNDRFFAVRPEGSVSTLKIQRTERGDSAVYLCASSAARSSTGELFFGEGSRLTVL.

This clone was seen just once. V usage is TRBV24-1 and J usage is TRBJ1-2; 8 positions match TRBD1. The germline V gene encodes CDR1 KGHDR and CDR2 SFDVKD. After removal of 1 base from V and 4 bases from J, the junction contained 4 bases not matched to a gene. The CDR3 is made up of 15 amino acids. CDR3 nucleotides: TGTGCCACCAGTGATTTCAGGGGGCCAAGCTATGGCTACACCTTC. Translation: CATSDFRGPSYGYTF.

CDR3 nucleotide sequence: TGTGCCAGCAGTTACGGGATCGGACAGCGACAAGCCTCGTGGGGCAATCAGCCCCAGCATTTT. Protein sequence: CASSYGIGQRQASWGNQPQHF. The J gene is TRBJ1-5, the V gene TRBV6-2 or TRBV6-3; D is possibly TRBD1 (6 bases). Germline loops: CDR1 MNHEY, CDR2 SVGEGT. V was trimmed by 2 bases and J by 2 bases, leaving 28 bases between them. The CDR3 totals 21 residues.

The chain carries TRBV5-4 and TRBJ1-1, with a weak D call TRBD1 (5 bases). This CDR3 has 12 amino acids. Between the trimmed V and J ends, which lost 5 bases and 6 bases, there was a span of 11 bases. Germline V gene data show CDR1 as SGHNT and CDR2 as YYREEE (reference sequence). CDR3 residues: CASRGSGAEAFF. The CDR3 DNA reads TGTGCCAGCAGGGGTTCGGGGGCTGAAGCTTTCTTT.

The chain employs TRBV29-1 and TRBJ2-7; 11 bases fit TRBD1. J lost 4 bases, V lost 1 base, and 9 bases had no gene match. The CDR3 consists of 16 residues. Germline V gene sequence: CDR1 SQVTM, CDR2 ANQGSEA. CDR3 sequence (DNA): TGCAGCGTTGAAGGGGCCGGGACAGGGGGTAATTACGAGCAGTACTTC. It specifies CSVEGAGTGGNYEQYF.

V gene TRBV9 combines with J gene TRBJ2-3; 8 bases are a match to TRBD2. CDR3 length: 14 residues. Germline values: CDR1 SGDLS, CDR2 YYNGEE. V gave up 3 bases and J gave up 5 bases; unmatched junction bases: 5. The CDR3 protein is CASSASGSRDTQYF. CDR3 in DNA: TGTGCCAGCAGCGCGAGCGGGAGTCGAGATACGCAGTATTTT.

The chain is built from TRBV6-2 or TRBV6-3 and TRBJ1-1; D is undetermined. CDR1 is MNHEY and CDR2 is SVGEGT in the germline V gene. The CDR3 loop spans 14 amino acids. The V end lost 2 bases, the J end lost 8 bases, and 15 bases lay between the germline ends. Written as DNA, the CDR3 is TGTGCCAGCAGTTACGATCGGCGACGAGCGGAAGCTTTCTTT. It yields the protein CASSYDRRRAEAFF.

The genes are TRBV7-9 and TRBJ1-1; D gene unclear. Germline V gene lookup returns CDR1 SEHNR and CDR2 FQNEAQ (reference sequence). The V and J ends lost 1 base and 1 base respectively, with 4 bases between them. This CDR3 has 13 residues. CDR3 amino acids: CASSLVRNTEAFF. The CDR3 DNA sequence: TGTGCCAGCAGCTTAGTTAGGAACACTGAAGCTTTCTTT.

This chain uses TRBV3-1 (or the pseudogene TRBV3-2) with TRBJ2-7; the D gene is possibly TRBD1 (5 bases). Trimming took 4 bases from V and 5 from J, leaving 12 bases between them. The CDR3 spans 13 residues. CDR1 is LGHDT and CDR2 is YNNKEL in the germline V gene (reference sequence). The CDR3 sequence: CASSLSSRDEQYF. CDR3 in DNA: TGTGCCAGCAGCCTGTCGTCCAGGGACGAGCAGTACTTC.